The clone carrying this T cell receptor beta chain occurred a few times. What was sequenced were expressed TCRB transcripts, since all of the isolated RNA had been reverse transcribed. Measured with immunoSEQ multiplex PCR; TCRdb has only the in-frame clones, and not every one. The table has 860,000 or so clones, roughly 15% seen once. The data belong to a study of beta chain features in type 1 diabetes. Trimming at V came to 8 bases and at J to 3 bases, leaving 5 bases not matched to a gene. This CDR3 comprises 13 residues. From germline, CDR1 is ENHRY and CDR2 SYGVKD. The V call is TRBV10-3, the J call TRBJ2-7, with TRBD2 matching 9 bases. This clonotype was sampled from a woman under 30 in good health. The sample consisted of naive CD4+ T cells from blood. CDR3 sequence reads: CAIRASGIYEQYF. DNA for the CDR3: TGTGCCATCCGGGCTAGCGGGATCTACGAGCAGTACTTC.